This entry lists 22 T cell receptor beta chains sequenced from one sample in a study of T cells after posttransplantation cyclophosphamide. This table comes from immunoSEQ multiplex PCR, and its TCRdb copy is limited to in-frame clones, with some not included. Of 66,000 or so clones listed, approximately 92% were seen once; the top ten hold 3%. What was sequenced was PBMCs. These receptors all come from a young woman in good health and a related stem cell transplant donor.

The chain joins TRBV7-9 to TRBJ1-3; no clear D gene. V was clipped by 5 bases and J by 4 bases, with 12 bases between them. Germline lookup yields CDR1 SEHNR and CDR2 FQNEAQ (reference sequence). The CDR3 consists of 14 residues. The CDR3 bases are TGTGCCAGCAGCCCTTCGGTGTACGGAAACACCATATATTTT. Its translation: CASSPSVYGNTIYF.

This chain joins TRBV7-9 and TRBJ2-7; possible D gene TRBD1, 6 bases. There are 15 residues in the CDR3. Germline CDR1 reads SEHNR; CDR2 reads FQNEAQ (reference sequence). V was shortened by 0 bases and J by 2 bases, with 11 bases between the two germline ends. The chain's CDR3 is CASSLAGAGTYEQYF. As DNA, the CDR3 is TGTGCCAGCAGCTTAGCGGGGGCAGGGACCTACGAGCAGTACTTC.

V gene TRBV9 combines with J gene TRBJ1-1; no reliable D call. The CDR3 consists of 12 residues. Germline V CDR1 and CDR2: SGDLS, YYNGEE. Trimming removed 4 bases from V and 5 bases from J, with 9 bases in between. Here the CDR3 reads CASSRGGTEAFF. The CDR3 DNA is TGTGCCAGCAGCCGGGGAGGAACTGAAGCTTTCTTT.

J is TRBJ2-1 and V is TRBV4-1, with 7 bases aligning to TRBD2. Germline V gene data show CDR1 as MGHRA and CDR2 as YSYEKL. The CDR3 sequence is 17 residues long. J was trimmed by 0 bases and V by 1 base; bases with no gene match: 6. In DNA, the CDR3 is TGCGCCAGCAGCCAAGGGGGAGCGGGGTTCTCCTACAATGAGCAGTTCTTC. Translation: CASSQGGAGFSYNEQFF.

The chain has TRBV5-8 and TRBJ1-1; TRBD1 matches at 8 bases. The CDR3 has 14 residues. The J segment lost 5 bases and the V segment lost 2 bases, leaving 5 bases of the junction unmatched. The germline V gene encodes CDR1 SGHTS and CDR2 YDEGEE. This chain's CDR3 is CASSLQGGTTEAFF. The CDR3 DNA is TGTGCCAGCAGCTTACAGGGGGGGACGACTGAAGCTTTCTTT.

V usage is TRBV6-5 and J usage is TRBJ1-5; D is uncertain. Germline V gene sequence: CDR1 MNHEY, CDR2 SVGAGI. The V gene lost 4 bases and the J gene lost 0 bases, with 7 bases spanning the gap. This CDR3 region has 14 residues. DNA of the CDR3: TGTGCCAGCAGTTCGACCTATAGCAATCAGCCCCAGCATTTT. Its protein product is CASSSTYSNQPQHF.

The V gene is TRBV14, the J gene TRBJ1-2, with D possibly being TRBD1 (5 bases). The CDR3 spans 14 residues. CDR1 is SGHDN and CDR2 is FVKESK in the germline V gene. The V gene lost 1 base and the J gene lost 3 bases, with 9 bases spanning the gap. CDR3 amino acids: CASSQAGSYYGYTF. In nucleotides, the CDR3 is TGTGCCAGCAGCCAAGCAGGGTCCTACTATGGCTACACCTTC.

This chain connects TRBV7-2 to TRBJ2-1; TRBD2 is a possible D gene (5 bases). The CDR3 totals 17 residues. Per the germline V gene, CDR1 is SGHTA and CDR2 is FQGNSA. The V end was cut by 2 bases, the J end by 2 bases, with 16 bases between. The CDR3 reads CASSLLFASPPYNEQFF. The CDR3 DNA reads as TGTGCCAGCAGCTTACTTTTCGCTAGCCCCCCCTACAATGAGCAGTTCTTC.

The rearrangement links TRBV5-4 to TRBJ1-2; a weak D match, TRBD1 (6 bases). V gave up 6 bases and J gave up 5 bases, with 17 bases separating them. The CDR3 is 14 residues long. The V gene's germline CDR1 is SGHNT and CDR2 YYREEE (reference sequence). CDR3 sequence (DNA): TGTGCCAGCACCGGTCGGGGGGCTTGGTATGGCTACACCTTC. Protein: CASTGRGAWYGYTF.

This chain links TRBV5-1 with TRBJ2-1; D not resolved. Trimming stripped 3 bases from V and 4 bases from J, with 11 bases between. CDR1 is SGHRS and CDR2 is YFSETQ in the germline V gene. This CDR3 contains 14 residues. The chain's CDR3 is CASSSFSQYNEQFF. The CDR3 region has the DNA TGCGCCAGCAGCTCCTTTTCCCAGTACAATGAGCAGTTCTTC.

CDR3 sequence (DNA): TGTGCCAGCTCACCTAGGGACGACTATGGCTACACCTTC. It specifies CASSPRDDYGYTF. This chain joins TRBV18 and TRBJ1-2, with D perhaps matching TRBD1 (5 bases). V lost 3 bases to trimming and J lost 3 bases, with 8 bases between them. The length of the CDR3 is 13 residues. Germline assignment: CDR1 KGHSH and CDR2 LQKENI.

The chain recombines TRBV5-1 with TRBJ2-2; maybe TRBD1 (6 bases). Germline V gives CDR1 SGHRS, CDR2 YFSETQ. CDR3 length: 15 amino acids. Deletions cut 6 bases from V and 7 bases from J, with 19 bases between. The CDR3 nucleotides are TGCGCCAGCACCCCCGGGACACTTGGAGTCGGGGAGCTGTTTTTT. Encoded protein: CASTPGTLGVGELFF.

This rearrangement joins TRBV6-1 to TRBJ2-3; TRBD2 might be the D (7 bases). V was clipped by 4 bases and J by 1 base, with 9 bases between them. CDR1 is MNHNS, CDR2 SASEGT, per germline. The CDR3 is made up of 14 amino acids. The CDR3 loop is CASSVGGRTDTQYF. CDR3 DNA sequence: TGTGCCAGCAGTGTGGGGGGGCGCACAGATACGCAGTATTTT.

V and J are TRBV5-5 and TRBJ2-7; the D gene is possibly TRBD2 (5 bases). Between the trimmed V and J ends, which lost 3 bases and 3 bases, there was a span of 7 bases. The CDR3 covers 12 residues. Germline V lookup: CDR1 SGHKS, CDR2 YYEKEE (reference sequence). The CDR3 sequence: CASSSDYYEQYF. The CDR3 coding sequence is TGTGCCAGCAGCTCTGACTACTACGAGCAGTACTTC. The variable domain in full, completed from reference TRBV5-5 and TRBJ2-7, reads DAGVTQSPTHLIKTRGQQVTLRCSPISGHKSVSWYQQVLGQGPQFIFQYYEKEERGRGNFPDRFSARQFPNYSSELNVNALLLGDSALYLCASSSDYYEQYFGPGTRLTVT.

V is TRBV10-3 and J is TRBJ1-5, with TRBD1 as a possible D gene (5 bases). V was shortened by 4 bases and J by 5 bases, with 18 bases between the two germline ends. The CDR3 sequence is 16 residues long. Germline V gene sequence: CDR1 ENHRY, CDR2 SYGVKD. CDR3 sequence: CAISGPDLGGDQPQHF. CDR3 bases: TGTGCCATCAGTGGGCCCGATTTGGGGGGGGATCAGCCCCAGCATTTT.

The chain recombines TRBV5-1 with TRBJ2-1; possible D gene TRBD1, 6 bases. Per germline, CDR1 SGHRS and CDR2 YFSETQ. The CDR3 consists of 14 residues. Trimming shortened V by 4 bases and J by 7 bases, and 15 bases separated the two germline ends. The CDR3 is CASSSTQGWNEQFF. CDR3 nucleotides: TGCGCCAGCAGCAGTACACAGGGCTGGAATGAGCAGTTCTTC.

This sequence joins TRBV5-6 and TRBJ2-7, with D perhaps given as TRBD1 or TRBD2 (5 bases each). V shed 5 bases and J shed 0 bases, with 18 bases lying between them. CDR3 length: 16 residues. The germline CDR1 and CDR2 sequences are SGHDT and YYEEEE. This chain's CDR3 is CASSYVTGTPSYEQYF. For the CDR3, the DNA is TGTGCCAGCAGTTACGTCACCGGGACCCCCTCCTACGAGCAGTACTTC.

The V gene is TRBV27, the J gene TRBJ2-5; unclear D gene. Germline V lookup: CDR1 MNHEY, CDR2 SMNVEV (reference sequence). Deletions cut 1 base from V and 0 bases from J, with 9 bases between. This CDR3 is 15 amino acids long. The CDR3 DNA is TGTGCCAGCAGTTTATTCGCCGGGTACCAAGAGACCCAGTACTTC. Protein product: CASSLFAGYQETQYF.

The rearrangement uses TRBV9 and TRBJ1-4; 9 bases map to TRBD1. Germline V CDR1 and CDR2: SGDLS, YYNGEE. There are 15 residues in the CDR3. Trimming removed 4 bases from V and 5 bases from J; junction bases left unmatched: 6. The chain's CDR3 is CASSIRTGVNEKLFF. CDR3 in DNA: TGTGCCAGCAGCATTCGGACAGGGGTAAATGAAAAACTGTTTTTT.

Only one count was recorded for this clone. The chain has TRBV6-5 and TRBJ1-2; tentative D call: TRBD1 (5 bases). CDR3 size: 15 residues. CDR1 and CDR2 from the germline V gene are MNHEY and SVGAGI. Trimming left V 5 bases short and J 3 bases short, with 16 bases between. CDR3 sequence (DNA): TGTGCCAGCAGTAAAAATCCCGGGACGCACTATGGCTACACCTTC. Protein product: CASSKNPGTHYGYTF.

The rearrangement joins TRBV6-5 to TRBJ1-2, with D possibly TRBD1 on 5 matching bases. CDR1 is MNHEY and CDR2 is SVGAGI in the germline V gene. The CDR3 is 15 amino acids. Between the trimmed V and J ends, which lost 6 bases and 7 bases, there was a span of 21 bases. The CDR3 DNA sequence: TGTGCCAGCAGGATCCAGGGAGACTCTAAGGCTGGCTACACCTTC. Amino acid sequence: CASRIQGDSKAGYTF.

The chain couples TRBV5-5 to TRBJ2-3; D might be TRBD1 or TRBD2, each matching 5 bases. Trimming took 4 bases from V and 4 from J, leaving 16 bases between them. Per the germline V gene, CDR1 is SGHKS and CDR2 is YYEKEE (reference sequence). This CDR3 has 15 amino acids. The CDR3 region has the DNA TGTGCCAGCAGCCTGGACGGGGCGAGCGCAGATACGCAGTATTTT. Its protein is CASSLDGASADTQYF.